This TCR beta chain was captured in a study of Ad26.COV2.S vaccination and SARS-CoV-2 variants. Trimming removed 5 bases at V and 8 bases at J, with 16 bases between. Germline CDR1 and CDR2: MNHEY and SMNVEV (reference sequence). This CDR3 has 14 residues. Treatment defined: roughly 20 received Ad26.COV2.S at low or high dose, single or two shots; 5 received placebo; per-sample allocation not given. Sampling was done on day 63 after the first vaccine or placebo injection. Recruitment in Boston yielded a donor of adult age, 18-55 years. Sequencing used immunoSEQ multiplex PCR; TCRdb keeps in-frame clones, though not all of them. The sample includes roughly 500,000 clones, around 85% of them seen just once.

The chain combines TRBV27 with TRBJ2-1; a possible D gene is TRBD2 (6 bases). This material consisted of peripheral blood, taken in a trial of Ad26.COV2.S vaccine versus placebo. The TCR was taken from a person aged 18-60 years who received the Ad26.COV2.S COVID-19 vaccine or a placebo. The CDR3 spells CASSRLGLRDEQFF. For the CDR3, the DNA is TGTGCCAGCAGTCGACTAGGTCTTCGCGATGAGCAGTTCTTC.